The 21 T cell receptor beta chains below all came from one sample that was sequenced in a study of cytomegalovirus exposure and HLA in healthy donors. 60 Vbeta and 13 Jbeta primers were used in PCR. Repertoires were generated with immunoSEQ multiplex PCR, while TCRdb's copy carries only in-frame clones and drops some. The sample contains about 240,000 clones, roughly 85% of which appear only once. The sample consisted of PBMCs. These receptors were obtained from a girl aged 2 to 9 in good health and CMV-seronegative.

V usage is TRBV7-9 and J usage is TRBJ1-4; 9 nucleotides line up with TRBD1. The CDR3 length is 18 residues. CDR1 SEHNR and CDR2 FQNEAQ come from the germline V gene (reference sequence). J was trimmed by 0 bases and V by 5 bases; bases with no gene match: 10. CDR3 residues: CASSEDRGDPPTNEKLFF. The DNA of the CDR3 is TGTGCCAGCAGCGAGGACAGGGGAGACCCCCCAACTAATGAAAAACTGTTTTTT.

V gene TRBV7-2 combines with J gene TRBJ1-5, with 8 bases aligning to TRBD1. The germline CDR1 and CDR2 sequences are SGHTA and FQGNSA. V was clipped by 8 bases and J by 7 bases; unmatched bases: 10. There are 14 residues in the CDR3. The CDR3 bases are TGTGCCAGCTCCCCAGGGGGCGCGGGGCAGCCCCAGCATTTT. Amino acid sequence: CASSPGGAGQPQHF.

The chain has TRBV10-3 and TRBJ2-3, with TRBD2 identical over 7 bases. Germline lookup yields CDR1 ENHRY and CDR2 SYGVKD. The CDR3 contains 12 residues. V lost 11 bases, J lost 6 bases, and 8 bases stayed unmatched. CDR3 loop: CASGLNRDTQYF. In DNA, the CDR3 is TGTGCCTCGGGACTAAATCGGGATACGCAGTATTTT.

The chain links TRBV6-6 to TRBJ2-7, with D uncertain. The germline CDR1 and CDR2 sequences are MNHNY and SVGAGI (reference sequence). Trimming left V 6 bases short and J 4 bases short, with 10 bases between. CDR3 length equals 12 residues. The CDR3 region has the DNA TGTGCCAGCAGCAACTCAATATACGAGCAGTACTTC. This sequence encodes CASSNSIYEQYF.

The J gene is TRBJ1-2, the V gene TRBV10-3; D is possibly TRBD1 (6 bases). The CDR3 covers 14 residues. Germline V lookup: CDR1 ENHRY, CDR2 SYGVKD. Trimming cost V 6 bases and J 2 bases, with 13 bases left between them. CDR3 sequence: CAISNTGSNYGYTF. CDR3 DNA sequence: TGTGCCATCAGCAACACAGGGTCCAACTATGGCTACACCTTC.

The V gene is TRBV5-1, the J gene TRBJ2-6, with TRBD2 as a possible D gene (5 bases). Germline CDR1 is SGHRS and CDR2 is YFSETQ. V lost 0 bases and J lost 2, with 9 bases in between. This CDR3 region has 16 residues. In DNA form, the CDR3 reads TGCGCCAGCAGCTTGGAGAGGGCAGCTGGGGCCAACGTCCTGACTTTC. It codes for CASSLERAAGANVLTF.

The genes are TRBV15 and TRBJ2-1; D remains ambiguous. The germline gives CDR1 LNHNV, CDR2 YYDKDF (reference sequence). V was shortened by 0 bases and J by 5 bases, with 20 bases between the two germline ends. The CDR3 sequence is 18 residues long. CDR3 sequence (DNA): TGTGCCACCAGCAGAGATCGTGGGCTAATAGGTCGTGACAATGAGCAGTTCTTC. Protein sequence: CATSRDRGLIGRDNEQFF.

This clone was found a few times. The chain employs TRBV30 and TRBJ1-2, with D possibly matching TRBD1 (5 bases). Trimming removed 1 base from V and 2 bases from J, with 14 bases in between. This CDR3 spans 15 amino acids. Germline values: CDR1 GTSNPN, CDR2 SVGIG (reference sequence). CDR3 amino acids: CAWSDLGPLNYGYTF. Written as DNA, the CDR3 is TGTGCCTGGAGTGATCTGGGGCCCTTAAACTATGGCTACACCTTC.

This sequence joins TRBV4-1 and TRBJ1-6; TRBD1 matches at 7 bases. Germline values: CDR1 MGHRA, CDR2 YSYEKL. This CDR3 is 15 amino acids long. J lost 9 bases, V lost 5 bases, and 10 bases had no gene match. CDR3 region: CASSTRTGGASPLHF. The DNA for the CDR3 is TGCGCCAGCAGCACCCGGACAGGCGGAGCTTCACCCCTCCACTTT.

This chain uses TRBV6-5 with TRBJ2-1, with 7 bases identical to TRBD2. Trimming removed 4 bases from V and 1 base from J; junction bases left unmatched: 4. This CDR3 has 15 amino acids. Germline lookup yields CDR1 MNHEY and CDR2 SVGAGI. Here the CDR3 DNA reads TGTGCCAGCAGTTGGGGAGGGACTTCCTACAATGAGCAGTTCTTC. The encoded protein is CASSWGGTSYNEQFF.

This clone was seen only once. V usage is TRBV25-1 and J usage is TRBJ2-7, with TRBD1 as a possible D gene (5 bases). With 0 bases removed from V and 2 bases from J, the gap between germline ends came to 8 bases. This CDR3 comprises 14 residues. Germline loops: CDR1 MGHDK, CDR2 SYGVNS. This CDR3 is CASSEYTGPYEQYF. CDR3 sequence (DNA): TGTGCCAGCAGTGAATATACAGGTCCCTACGAGCAGTACTTC.

In its sample, this clone was seen once. Other DNA sequences in the sample encode the same CDR3. The chain carries TRBV7-9 and TRBJ1-2; 7 bases agree with TRBD1. V lost 5 bases to trimming and J lost 6 bases; unmatched junction nucleotides: 3. Germline V lookup: CDR1 SEHNR, CDR2 FQNEAQ (reference sequence). The CDR3 covers 12 residues. The CDR3 loop is CASSPGTDGYTF. For the CDR3, the DNA is TGTGCCAGCAGCCCCGGGACAGATGGCTACACCTTC.

The rearrangement uses TRBV4-1 and TRBJ2-4; D not certain. Trimming took off 0 bases at V and 9 bases at J, with 12 bases between the two ends. Germline V gene sequence: CDR1 MGHRA, CDR2 YSYEKL. The CDR3 totals 14 residues. As DNA, the CDR3 is TGCGCCAGCAGCCAAGATCGCAGCTGGGCCATTCAGTACTTC. Translating it yields CASSQDRSWAIQYF.

The chain couples TRBV14 to TRBJ1-3; no clear D. Trimming removed 4 bases at V and 0 bases at J, with 7 bases between. This CDR3 contains 14 residues. In germline, CDR1 is SGHDN, CDR2 FVKESK. The CDR3 nucleotides are TGTGCCAGCAGCCGACTGATCTCTGGAAACACCATATATTTT. Translated: CASSRLISGNTIYF. The variable domain in full, completed from reference TRBV14 and TRBJ1-3, reads EAGVTQFPSHSVIEKGQTVTLRCDPISGHDNLYWYRRVMGKEIKFLLHFVKESKQDESGMPNNRFLAERTGGTYSTLKVQPAELEDSGVYFCASSRLISGNTIYFGEGSWLTVV.

The chain links TRBV4-2 to TRBJ2-1, with 10 bases lining up with TRBD2. This CDR3 contains 16 residues. Losses at the gene ends were 0 bases for V and 2 bases for J; bases not matched to a gene: 1. Germline loops: CDR1 LGHNA, CDR2 YNFKEQ. The CDR3 DNA is TGTGCCAGCAGCCAAGAAACTAGCGGGACCTACAATGAGCAGTTCTTC. It encodes CASSQETSGTYNEQFF.

The chain couples TRBV7-8 to TRBJ2-3; TRBD2 aligns across 11 bases. The V gene's germline CDR1 is SGHVS and CDR2 FQNEAQ. V trimming: 5 bases; J trimming: 4 bases; junction bases outside the gene matches: 8. This CDR3 has 16 amino acids. The CDR3 here is CASSPGVAGGSDTQYF. The CDR3 region has the DNA TGTGCCAGCAGCCCAGGGGTAGCGGGGGGGTCAGATACGCAGTATTTT.

The chain employs TRBV30 and TRBJ1-6, with 8 bases that match TRBD1. The trim removed 0 bases at V and 9 bases at J, leaving 7 bases unmatched. Germline lookup yields CDR1 GTSNPN and CDR2 SVGIG (reference sequence). The length of the CDR3 is 15 residues. The CDR3 spells CAWSVQGRGLSPLHF. DNA of the CDR3: TGTGCCTGGAGTGTACAGGGCAGGGGGCTTTCACCCCTCCACTTT.

This clone is a singleton in its sample. This chain links TRBV4-1 with TRBJ2-1; D is uncertain. The CDR3 is 15 amino acids. Germline lookup yields CDR1 MGHRA and CDR2 YSYEKL. V dropped 3 bases and J dropped 0 bases, with 9 bases sitting between them. CDR3 nucleotides: TGCGCCAGCAGCCAGTTATCGAGCTCCTACAATGAGCAGTTCTTC. Its protein is CASSQLSSSYNEQFF.

V and J are TRBV27 and TRBJ1-2; tentative D call: TRBD1 (6 bases). CDR3 length: 18 amino acids. Germline loops: CDR1 MNHEY, CDR2 SMNVEV (reference sequence). Trimming took off 5 bases at V and 5 bases at J, with 27 bases between the two ends. The CDR3 spells CASSPLPLGRGKGYGYTF. DNA of the CDR3: TGTGCCAGCAGTCCCCTCCCCCTTGGCAGGGGCAAGGGGTATGGCTACACCTTC.

The chain carries TRBV7-9 and TRBJ2-7; weak D call: TRBD1 (6 bases). The V gene lost 5 bases and the J gene lost 7 bases, with 21 bases spanning the gap. From germline, CDR1 is SEHNR and CDR2 FQNEAQ (reference sequence). The CDR3 runs to 15 residues. CDR3 region: CASSPYPPSTGEQYF. The CDR3 DNA is TGTGCCAGCAGCCCTTATCCTCCCTCCACAGGGGAGCAGTACTTC.

This chain joins TRBV6-5 and TRBJ2-7, with D unclear. Germline CDR1 reads MNHEY; CDR2 reads SVGAGI. V was cut by 3 bases and J by 6 bases, with 12 bases left in between. The CDR3 runs to 13 residues. In DNA, the CDR3 is TGTGCCAGCAGTTATACACCTCTTACCGAGCAGTACTTC. It translates to CASSYTPLTEQYF.